The rows below give T cell receptor beta chains drawn from one sample of a study of cytomegalovirus exposure and HLA in healthy donors. The repertoire was sequenced with immunoSEQ multiplex PCR; TCRdb's copy has only in-frame clones and lacks some. This table has about 140,000 clones, about 87% appearing once. The sequenced sample consisted of PBMCs. Source of these receptors: a woman aged 25-40 years in good health and CMV-seronegative. CDR3s include the opening cysteine and the closing phenylalanine or tryptophan. Each record gives: CDR3 protein, CDR3 DNA, clone size, J gene, V gene, D gene. The D gene is left open where the match is weak. Size values are once, few and many counts, or a class for expanded clones, and some rows have none.

CASSPQPQYGEKLFF | TGTGCCAGCAGCCCACAACCACAGTATGGCGAAAAACTGTTTTTT | once | TRBJ1-4 | TRBV7-2 | -
CASTETGWDNSPLHF | TGTGCCAGCACCGAGACAGGGTGGGATAATTCACCCCTCCACTTT | - | TRBJ1-6 | TRBV28 | TRBD1
CARSGQGEVLPQYF | TGTGCCCGCTCCGGCCAGGGGGAAGTATTACCGCAGTACTTC | - | TRBJ2-5 | TRBV2 | TRBD1
CASSVGGVHNEKLFF | TGTGCCAGCAGCGTAGGGGGAGTACATAATGAAAAACTGTTTTTT | - | TRBJ1-4 | TRBV9 | -
CASSLSGRFFRDEQYF | TGCGCCAGCAGCCTTAGCGGGAGGTTCTTCCGGGACGAGCAGTACTTC | - | TRBJ2-7 | TRBV5-1 | TRBD2
CSVAGVDIEAFF | TGCAGCGTTGCGGGGGTGGACATAGAAGCTTTCTTT | - | TRBJ1-1 | TRBV29-1 | -
CASSQLGVAGDQETQYF | TGCGCCAGCAGTCAATTAGGGGTAGCGGGGGACCAAGAGACCCAGTACTTC | - | TRBJ2-5 | TRBV23-1 | TRBD2
CASSYDLTGPLGEQYF | TGTGCCAGCAGTTACGATTTGACAGGGCCCCTGGGAGAGCAGTACTTC | - | TRBJ2-7 | TRBV5-6 | TRBD1
CASSGVGTGSYEQYF | TGTGCCAGCAGTGGAGTAGGGACAGGGTCCTACGAGCAGTACTTC | - | TRBJ2-7 | TRBV6-1 | TRBD1
CASSPGGGIGSGYTF | TGCGCCAGCAGCCCGGGAGGGGGCATCGGTTCTGGCTACACCTTC | - | TRBJ1-2 | TRBV5-1 | TRBD1
CASSQYISGGFTDTQYF | TGCGCCAGCAGCCAGTATATTAGCGGGGGGTTCACAGATACGCAGTATTTT | - | TRBJ2-3 | TRBV4-3 | TRBD2
CASSELAEVGIQYF | TGTGCCAGCAGTGAATTAGCAGAGGTCGGCATTCAGTACTTC | - | TRBJ2-4 | TRBV2 | -
CASSDRYELEAFF | TGTGCCAGCAGCGACAGGTACGAATTAGAAGCTTTCTTT | few | TRBJ1-1 | TRBV7-9 | -
CASSLGTGQGTYGYTF | TGTGCCAGCAGCTTAGGCACGGGACAGGGTACATATGGCTACACCTTC | - | TRBJ1-2 | TRBV13 | TRBD1
CASSPLREAGSTDTQYF | TGTGCCAGCTCACCCCTTAGGGAAGCGGGCAGCACAGATACGCAGTATTTT | - | TRBJ2-3 | TRBV18 | -
CSVGQRHEQYF | TGCAGCGTTGGACAGCGCCACGAGCAGTACTTC | - | TRBJ2-7 | TRBV29-1 | -
CASSLAGTGVGYGYTF | TGTGCCAGCAGCTTAGCGGGGACAGGGGTAGGCTATGGCTACACCTTC | - | TRBJ1-2 | TRBV7-2 | TRBD1
CASSLANSGGTDTQYF | TGCGCCAGCAGCTTGGCTAATAGCGGGGGCACAGATACGCAGTATTTT | - | TRBJ2-3 | TRBV5-1 | TRBD2
CASSQGWEGTTEQYF | TGTGCCAGCAGCCAAGGGTGGGAGGGGACCACGGAGCAGTACTTC | - | TRBJ2-7 | TRBV6-6 | TRBD2
CATSRDFGRREGGSYEQFF | TGTGCCACCAGCAGAGATTTTGGCCGGAGGGAAGGTGGGTCATATGAGCAGTTCTTC | - | TRBJ2-1 | TRBV15 | -
CASSLTPGQGYEQYF | TGTGCCAGCAGTTTAACGCCGGGACAGGGATACGAGCAGTACTTC | - | TRBJ2-7 | TRBV27 | TRBD1
CASSPLGGNTEAFF | TGTGCCAGCAGCCCTCTGGGGGGGAACACTGAAGCTTTCTTT | - | TRBJ1-1 | TRBV7-2 | -
CASSSDWDRGYHEQYF | TGTGCCAGCAGCTCGGACTGGGACAGGGGTTACCACGAGCAGTACTTC | few | TRBJ2-7 | TRBV5-6 | TRBD1
CASSPLDRGPDGYTF | TGTGCCAGCTCACCATTGGACAGGGGGCCTGATGGCTACACCTTC | - | TRBJ1-2 | TRBV18 | TRBD1
CASSFGGGWETQYF | TGTGCCAGCAGCTTTGGGGGGGGGTGGGAGACCCAGTACTTC | - | TRBJ2-5 | TRBV11-2 | TRBD2
CASRRDNIADTEAFF | TGTGCCAGTAGGAGGGACAACATTGCGGACACTGAAGCTTTCTTT | - | TRBJ1-1 | TRBV19 | -
CAWSVPRRAGGGGELFF | TGTGCCTGGAGTGTGCCCCGCAGGGCGGGAGGCGGCGGGGAGCTGTTTTTT | once | TRBJ2-2 | TRBV30 | TRBD2
CAISASGTSGSNEQFF | TGTGCCATCAGCGCCTCCGGGACTAGCGGGAGTAATGAGCAGTTCTTC | - | TRBJ2-1 | TRBV10-3 | TRBD2
CSVDRVATEAFF | TGCAGCGTTGACAGGGTGGCCACTGAAGCTTTCTTT | - | TRBJ1-1 | TRBV29-1 | -
CASSSRDRAHEQYF | TGTGCCAGCAGCTCCCGGGACAGGGCCCACGAGCAGTACTTC | - | TRBJ2-7 | TRBV4-2 | TRBD1
CASGSPGQPPYEQYF | TGTGCCAGCGGAAGCCCGGGACAGCCCCCCTACGAGCAGTACTTC | - | TRBJ2-7 | TRBV28 | TRBD1
CASSQLSGTSGRYEQFF | TGTGCCAGCAGCCAACTTTCCGGGACTAGCGGGAGGTATGAGCAGTTCTTC | - | TRBJ2-1 | TRBV4-2 | TRBD2
CASSVATGTGVNEQFF | TGTGCCAGCAGCGTAGCAACCGGGACAGGGGTCAATGAGCAGTTCTTC | - | TRBJ2-1 | TRBV9 | TRBD1